Only a few counts were recorded for the clone carrying this TCR beta chain. These data belong to a study of blood T cell repertoires in COVID-19. The overall study: There were acute and convalescent COVID-19 samples, and they came from the United States, Italy and Spain.

Measured with immunoSEQ multiplex PCR; TCRdb has only the in-frame clones, and not every one. The data contain around 370,000 clones, about 88% of them singletons. The CDR3 sequence is 15 residues long. The junction had 7 bases not matched to a gene; V was cut back by 2 bases and J by 4 bases. Germline assignment: CDR1 KGHSH and CDR2 LQKENI. This clonotype originated in a woman between 65 and 79 years old with COVID-19, enrolled during active disease. Specimen: peripheral blood. V and J are TRBV18 and TRBJ2-7; TRBD1 matches at 8 bases. The CDR3 reads CASSPTGGGTYEQYF. As DNA, the CDR3 is TGTGCCAGCTCACCAACAGGGGGAGGTACATACGAGCAGTACTTC.